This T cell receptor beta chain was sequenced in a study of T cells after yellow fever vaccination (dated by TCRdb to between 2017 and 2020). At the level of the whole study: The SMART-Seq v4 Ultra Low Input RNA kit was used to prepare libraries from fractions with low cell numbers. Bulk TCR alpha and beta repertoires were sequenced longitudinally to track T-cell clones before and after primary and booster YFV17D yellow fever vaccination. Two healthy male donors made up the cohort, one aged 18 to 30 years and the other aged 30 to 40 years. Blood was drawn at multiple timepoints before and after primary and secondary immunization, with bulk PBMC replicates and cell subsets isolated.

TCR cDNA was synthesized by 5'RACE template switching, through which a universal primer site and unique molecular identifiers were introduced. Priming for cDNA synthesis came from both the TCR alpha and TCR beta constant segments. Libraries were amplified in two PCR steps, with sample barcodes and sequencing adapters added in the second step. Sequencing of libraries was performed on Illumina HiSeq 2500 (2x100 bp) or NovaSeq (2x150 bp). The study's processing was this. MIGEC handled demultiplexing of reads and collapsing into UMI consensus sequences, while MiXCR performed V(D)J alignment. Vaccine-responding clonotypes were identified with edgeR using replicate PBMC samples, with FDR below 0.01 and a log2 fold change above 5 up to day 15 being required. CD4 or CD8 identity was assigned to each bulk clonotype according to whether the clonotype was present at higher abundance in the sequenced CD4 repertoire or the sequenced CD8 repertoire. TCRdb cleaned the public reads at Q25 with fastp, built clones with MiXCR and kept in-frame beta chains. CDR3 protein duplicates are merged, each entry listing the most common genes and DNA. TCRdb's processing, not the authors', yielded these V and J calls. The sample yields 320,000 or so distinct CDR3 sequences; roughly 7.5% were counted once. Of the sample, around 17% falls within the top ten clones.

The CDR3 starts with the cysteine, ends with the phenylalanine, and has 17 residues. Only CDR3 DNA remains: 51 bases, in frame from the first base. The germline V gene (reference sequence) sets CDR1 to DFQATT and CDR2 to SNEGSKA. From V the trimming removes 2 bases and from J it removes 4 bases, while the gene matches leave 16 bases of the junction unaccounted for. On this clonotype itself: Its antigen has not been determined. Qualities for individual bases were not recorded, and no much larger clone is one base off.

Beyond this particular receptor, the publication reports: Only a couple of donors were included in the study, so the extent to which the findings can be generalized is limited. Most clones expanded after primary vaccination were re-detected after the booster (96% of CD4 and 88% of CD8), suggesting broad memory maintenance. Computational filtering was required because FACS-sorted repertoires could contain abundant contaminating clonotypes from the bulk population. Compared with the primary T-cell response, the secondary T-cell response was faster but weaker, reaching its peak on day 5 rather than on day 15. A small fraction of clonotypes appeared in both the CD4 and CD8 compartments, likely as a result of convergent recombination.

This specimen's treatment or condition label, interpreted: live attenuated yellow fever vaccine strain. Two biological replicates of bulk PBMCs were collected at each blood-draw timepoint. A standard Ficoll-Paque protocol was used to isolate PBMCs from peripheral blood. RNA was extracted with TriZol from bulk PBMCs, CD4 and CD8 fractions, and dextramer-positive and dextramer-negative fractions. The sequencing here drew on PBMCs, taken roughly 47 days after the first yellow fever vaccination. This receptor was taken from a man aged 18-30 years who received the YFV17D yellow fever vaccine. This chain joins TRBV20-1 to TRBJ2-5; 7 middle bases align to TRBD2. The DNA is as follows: TGCAGTGCTAGACGCCCAACTGGGGGGGGTGGAGGAGAGACCCAGTACTTC. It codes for CSARRPTGGGGGETQYF.